Listed below are T cell receptor beta chains from one sample, sequenced in a study of early T cells in non-severe SARS-CoV-2 infection. MiXCR was run by TCRdb on the 5' RACE reads, yielding one entry per CDR3 protein. The sample lists about 67,000 distinct CDR3 sequences; about 9.9% were seen once. The specimen was whole blood. Every receptor here comes from an adult who was a healthcare worker with PCR-confirmed SARS-CoV-2 infection or an uninfected control (not recorded which). Each CDR3 is given with its conserved first and last residue. Fields, in order: D gene, clone size, V gene, J gene, CDR3 DNA, CDR3 protein. The D gene is left open where the match is weak. Only part of the rows carry a size: once, few, many, or a class if the clone is expanded.

.,few,TRBV10-2,TRBJ2-3,TGCGCCAGCAGTGACAGACTCAGCACAGATACGCAGTATTTT,CASSDRLSTDTQYF
.,.,TRBV27,TRBJ1-3,TGTGCCAGCAGTCGCCTACAGGGCTCTGGAAACACCATATATTTT,CASSRLQGSGNTIYF
TRBD1,many,TRBV29-1,TRBJ2-3,TGCAGCGCCGTGAGGACAGGGACCGATACGCAGTATTTT,CSAVRTGTDTQYF
TRBD1,few,TRBV12-3/TRBV12-4,TRBJ2-7,TGTGCCAGCAGTTCTGGGACAGGGGTCTACGAGCAGTACTTC,CASSSGTGVYEQYF
.,many,TRBV6-6,TRBJ2-3,TGTGCCAGCAGTTACCCCCGAAGGACAGATACGCAGTATTTT,CASSYPRRTDTQYF
.,many,TRBV7-3,TRBJ2-5,TGTGCCAGCAGCTTAAACCTAGCGTCAGAGACCCAGTACTTC,CASSLNLASETQYF
TRBD2,.,TRBV20-1,TRBJ2-7,TGCAGTGCCCCGAGCCGACTAGCGGCCTACGAGCAGTACTTC,CSAPSRLAAYEQYF
TRBD1,.,TRBV29-1,TRBJ2-7,TGCAGCGGCCTGGACAGGGCCCACGAGCAGTACTTC,CSGLDRAHEQYF
TRBD1,few,TRBV4-2,TRBJ2-7,TGTGCCAGCAGCCAATTTAGCGGACAGGGTAACGAGCAGTACTTC,CASSQFSGQGNEQYF
.,many,TRBV29-1,TRBJ2-4,TGCAGCGTCATGGCGGAACCACCCAAAAACATTCAGTACTTC,CSVMAEPPKNIQYF
.,.,TRBV5-6,TRBJ2-5,TGTGCCAGCAGCTTAACTTCCCAAGAGACCCAGTACTTC,CASSLTSQETQYF
.,many,TRBV29-1,TRBJ1-2,TGCAGCGTATGGGTACACCCCTATGGCTACACCTTC,CSVWVHPYGYTF
TRBD1,many,TRBV12-3/TRBV12-4,TRBJ1-1,TGTGCCAGCAGCCCCTCGGCGGACAGGGCCACTGAAGCTTTCTTT,CASSPSADRATEAFF
TRBD1,many,TRBV18,TRBJ1-2,TGTGCCAGCTCCCCAAGGGGGCATATTTATGGCTACACCTTC,CASSPRGHIYGYTF
.,.,TRBV27,TRBJ2-7,TGTGCCAGCAGTTTTCAGGCCTCCTACGAGCAGTACTTC,CASSFQASYEQYF
TRBD1,.,TRBV3-1,TRBJ2-6,TGTGCCAGCAGCCCGGGGACAGGGGCCGGGGCCAACGTCCTGACTTTC,CASSPGTGAGANVLTF
.,many,TRBV7-2,TRBJ2-7,TGTGCCAGCAGCTTAGTGTACGGGGCATCCTACGAGCAGTACTTC,CASSLVYGASYEQYF
TRBD1,.,TRBV6-2/TRBV6-3,TRBJ2-7,TGTGCCAGCACCCCGGGACAGGGGTTCAACGAGCAGTACTTC,CASTPGQGFNEQYF
TRBD1,many,TRBV28,TRBJ2-7,TGTGCCAGCAGTTTCACCGGGACAGCCTACGAGCAGTACTTC,CASSFTGTAYEQYF
.,few,TRBV4-1,TRBJ1-2,TGCGCCAGCAGCCAAGACGGGGATTCCTATGGCTACACCTTC,CASSQDGDSYGYTF
.,many,TRBV2,TRBJ2-4,TGTGCCAGCAGTGAAGGACAGGCGGTGGACATTCAGTACTTC,CASSEGQAVDIQYF
TRBD2,many,TRBV7-9,TRBJ2-5,TGTGCCAGCAGCTCAGGACTAGCGCAAGAGACCCAGTACTTC,CASSSGLAQETQYF
TRBD1,.,TRBV7-6,TRBJ2-2,TGTGCCAGCAGGGGGACAGGGGCCACCGGGGAGCTGTTTTTT,CASRGTGATGELFF
.,many,TRBV28,TRBJ1-4,TGTGCCAGCAGTTTACGGATTTATGAAAAACTGTTTTTT,CASSLRIYEKLFF
TRBD1,many,TRBV5-1,TRBJ1-2,TGCGCCAGCAGCTTGGCTGGACAGGGTCAGAGTGGCTACACCTTC,CASSLAGQGQSGYTF
.,many,TRBV7-8,TRBJ2-2,TGTGCCAGCACCTCCCGTCCCAGGGGACGCACCGGGGAGCTGTTTTTT,CASTSRPRGRTGELFF
.,many,TRBV5-1,TRBJ1-1,TGCGCCAGCAGAGAGAACACTGAAGCTTTCTTT,CASRENTEAFF
TRBD2,many,TRBV4-1,TRBJ2-7,TGCGCCAGCAGCCAGGAGGGGCTAGCGGGAGACGAGCAGTACTTC,CASSQEGLAGDEQYF
TRBD2,.,TRBV4-1,TRBJ2-1,TGCGCCAGCATCTTCCGAGGCCGGGCAGCGGGAGGGCCAGGCAATGAGCAGTTCTTC,CASIFRGRAAGGPGNEQFF
TRBD1,few,TRBV7-8,TRBJ1-1,TGTGCCAGCAGCTCGGGGACAGGGGGCCGACTTTTTACCATGATGAATGCTTTCTTT,CASSSGTGGRLFTMMNAFF
TRBD1,many,TRBV7-8,TRBJ2-7,TGTGCCAGCAGCTTAGAACAGGGGGGTTCCTACGAGCAGTACTTC,CASSLEQGGSYEQYF
.,.,TRBV2,TRBJ2-7,TGTGCCAGCAGAATGGCAGGGTCTCGGGAGCAGTACTTC,CASRMAGSREQYF
TRBD2,many,TRBV27,TRBJ2-5,TGTGCCAGCAGTCCCCGGGACAGTGGACTAGCGGGAGAGACCCAGTACTTC,CASSPRDSGLAGETQYF
.,many,TRBV7-2,TRBJ2-3,TGTGCCAGCAGCTTATATCTGGAGCAATATACGCAGTATTTT,CASSLYLEQYTQYF
.,many,TRBV20-1,TRBJ1-4,TGCAGTGCTAGTCCCGGGTCTTATGAAAAACTGTTTTTT,CSASPGSYEKLFF
.,many,TRBV28,TRBJ2-1,TGTGCCAGCAGTTCCCCTGGGGGCTATAACTACAATGAGCAGTTCTTC,CASSSPGGYNYNEQFF
TRBD2,.,TRBV29-1,TRBJ2-3,TGCAGCGTTGTGGGGCGGGAGAGCACAGATACGCAGTATTTT,CSVVGRESTDTQYF
.,many,TRBV7-9,TRBJ2-7,TGTGCCAGCACTATCCCGACGAGGGTGGACGAGCAGTACTTC,CASTIPTRVDEQYF
TRBD1,few,TRBV12-3/TRBV12-4,TRBJ2-6,TGTGCCAGCAGGAAAACCGGGACAGGGGACGGGGCCAACGTCCTGACTTTC,CASRKTGTGDGANVLTF
TRBD2,.,TRBV29-1,TRBJ2-1,TGCAGCGTTGAATATGGGCTAGCGGGATTGAATGAGCAGTTCTTC,CSVEYGLAGLNEQFF
.,many,TRBV5-1,TRBJ2-5,TGCGCCAGCAGCGATGGACCTCAGGAGACCCAGTACTTC,CASSDGPQETQYF